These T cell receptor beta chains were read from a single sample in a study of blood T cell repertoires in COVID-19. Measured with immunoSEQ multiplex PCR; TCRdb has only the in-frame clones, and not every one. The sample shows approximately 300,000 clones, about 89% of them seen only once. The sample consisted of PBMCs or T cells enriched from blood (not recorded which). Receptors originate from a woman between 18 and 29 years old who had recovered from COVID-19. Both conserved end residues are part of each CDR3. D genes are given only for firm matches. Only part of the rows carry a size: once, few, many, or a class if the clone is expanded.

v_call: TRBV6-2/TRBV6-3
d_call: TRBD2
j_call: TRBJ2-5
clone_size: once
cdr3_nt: TGTGCCAGCAGTTCCACACAGGGACTAGCGGGTCAAGAGACCCAGTACTTC
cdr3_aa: CASSSTQGLAGQETQYF

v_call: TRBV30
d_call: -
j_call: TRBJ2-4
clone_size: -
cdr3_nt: TGTGCCTGGAGTGCCCGGCGGTTCCAAAACATTCAGTACTTC
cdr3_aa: CAWSARRFQNIQYF

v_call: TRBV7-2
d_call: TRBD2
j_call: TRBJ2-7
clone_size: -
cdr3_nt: TGTGCCAGCAGCTTAGTGGGCCTAGCGGGTACCTACGAGCAGTACTTC
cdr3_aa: CASSLVGLAGTYEQYF

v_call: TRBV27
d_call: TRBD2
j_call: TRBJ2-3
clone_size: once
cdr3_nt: TGTGCCACCGTAGGGGTAGCGGGGGGCACAGATACGCAGTATTTT
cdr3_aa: CATVGVAGGTDTQYF

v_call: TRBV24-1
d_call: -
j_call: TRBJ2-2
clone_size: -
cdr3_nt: TGTGCCACCAGTGAGGGGGGGCGGCCAGGGGAGCTGTTTTTT
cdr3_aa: CATSEGGRPGELFF

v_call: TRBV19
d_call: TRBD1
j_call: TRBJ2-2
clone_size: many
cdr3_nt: TGTGCCAGTAGTGACAGGGGAGACACCGGGGAGCTGTTTTTT
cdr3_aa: CASSDRGDTGELFF

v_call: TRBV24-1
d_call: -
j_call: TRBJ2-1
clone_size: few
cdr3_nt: TGTGCCACCAGTGACCGCGGGGTCCCTCCCGTTGATGAGCAGTTCTTC
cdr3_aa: CATSDRGVPPVDEQFF

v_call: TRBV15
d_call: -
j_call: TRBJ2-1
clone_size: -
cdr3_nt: TGTGCCACCAGTTTGGCAGGGGCCAACAATGAGCAGTTCTTC
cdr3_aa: CATSLAGANNEQFF

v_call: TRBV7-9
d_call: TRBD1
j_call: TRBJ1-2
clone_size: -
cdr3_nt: TGTGCCAGCAGCTTAGCAACAGGGGTTCATGGCTACACCTTC
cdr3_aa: CASSLATGVHGYTF

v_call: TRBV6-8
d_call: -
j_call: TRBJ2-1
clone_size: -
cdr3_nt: TGTGCCAGTCAGGTTGTGGGCGACAATGAGCAGTTCTTC
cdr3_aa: CASQVVGDNEQFF

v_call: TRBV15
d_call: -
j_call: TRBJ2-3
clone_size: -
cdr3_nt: TGTGCCACCAGCAGAGATCGCCCTGGGGGCACTGAGGACACAGATACGCAGTATTTT
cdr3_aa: CATSRDRPGGTEDTDTQYF

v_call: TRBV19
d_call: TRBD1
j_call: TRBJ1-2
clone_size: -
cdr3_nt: TGTGCCAGTTCCCAGGGGGGAAGGAACTATGGCTACACCTTC
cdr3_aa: CASSQGGRNYGYTF

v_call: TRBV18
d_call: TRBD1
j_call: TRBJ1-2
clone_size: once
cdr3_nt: TGTGCCAGCTCTACCGGGACAGCTCTCCAAAGGGGCTATGGCTACACCTTC
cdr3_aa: CASSTGTALQRGYGYTF

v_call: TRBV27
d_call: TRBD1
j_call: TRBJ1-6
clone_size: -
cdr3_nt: TGTGCCGGCCGACAGGGAGGTTCACCCCTCCACTTT
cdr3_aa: CAGRQGGSPLHF